This is a list of T cell receptor beta chains from one sample in a study of Graves' ophthalmopathy and Graves' hyperthyroidism. MiXCR, applied by TCRdb to the multiplex PCR reads, yields one record per CDR3 protein. The sample lists 600,000 to 950,000 distinct CDR3 sequences, roughly two fifths occurring once. Sequenced material: peripheral blood. These receptors were taken from an adult man with Graves' ophthalmopathy. Each CDR3 is given without its conserved first and last residue. The order of the fields is V gene, J gene, CDR3 protein.

TRBV9	TRBJ2-5	ASSQSSGGAGETQY
TRBV29-1	TRBJ2-5	SVADSRETQY
TRBV29-1	TRBJ2-7	SSSRRQGAYEQY
TRBV19	TRBJ1-4	ASSRRDGSSEKLF
TRBV20-1	TRBJ1-2	SASPGTENLNYGYT
TRBV7-9	TRBJ1-3	ASSHLGVLGNTIY
TRBV10-3	TRBJ2-2	ASSYSRFTGELF
TRBV25-1	TRBJ1-1	ASNPIENTEAF
TRBV15	TRBJ1-2	ATSRVRRGTGGYT
TRBV5-8	TRBJ2-5	ASSLVGGPSN
TRBV5-6	TRBJ1-5	ASSFKGTGNQPQH
TRBV7-3	TRBJ1-1	ASSARAVNTEAF
TRBV10-3	TRBJ1-5	ASRTVGNQPQH
TRBV6-6	TRBJ2-7	ASSYIPGHTYEQY
TRBV29-1	TRBJ2-7	SADLGGGGEQY
TRBV25-1	TRBJ2-5	ASSELGDRGETQY
TRBV7-9	TRBJ1-1	ASSFMSPNTEAF
TRBV7-9	TRBJ2-2	APKQNTETGELF
TRBV2	TRBJ1-5	ASRSGRQPQH
TRBV10-1	TRBJ2-5	ASMGLAGGGWGQETQY
TRBV12-3/TRBV12-4	TRBJ2-7	ASTGAAHHEQC
TRBV20-1	TRBJ1-5	SARRGAGQPQH
TRBV13	TRBJ2-7	ASSKLRDRVGEQY
TRBV6-2/TRBV6-3	TRBJ1-5	ASSPRLLGNQPQH
TRBV24-1	TRBJ2-3	ATSAKSASRDTQY
TRBV10-1	TRBJ1-1	ASSELGFTEAF
TRBV7-9	TRBJ2-7	ASSRASGGPGEQY
TRBV29-1	TRBJ2-6	SVGDHSGANVLT
TRBV7-3	TRBJ1-5	ASSLPPRHRGNQPQH
TRBV24-1	TRBJ1-5	ATSGGHAQPQH
TRBV10-3	TRBJ2-5	AIRGGTGYSETQY
TRBV25-1	TRBJ2-1	ASSEVPLGSGRDNEQF
TRBV7-9	TRBJ2-2	ASSQDQREYTGELF
TRBV10-3	TRBJ1-6	AISGGNSPLH
TRBV19	TRBJ1-6	ASAPQAEIYSPLH
TRBV25-1	TRBJ2-5	ASSDPNQEIQY
TRBV18	TRBJ1-1	ASSPERDTEAF
TRBV9	TRBJ1-4	ASSVGAGDPEKLF
TRBV20-1	TRBJ1-1	SARVPGTGDTEAF
TRBV15	TRBJ1-1	ATSGDFLGAF
TRBV19	TRBJ1-2	ASSPRAYYGYT
TRBV29-1	TRBJ1-2	SVQKREYGYT
TRBV9	TRBJ1-1	ASSVGRGNRSEAF
TRBV7-9	TRBJ1-5	ASSLGPGEGQPQH
TRBV15	TRBJ1-2	ATSRDGVYYGYT
TRBV12-3/TRBV12-4	TRBJ1-6	ASSFKNNSPLH
TRBV10-3	TRBJ2-5	ASSYSPPGQGRETQY
TRBV10-3	TRBJ1-4	AISGQGEKLF
TRBV25-1	TRBJ2-7	ASSQEAVLEQY
TRBV20-1	TRBJ2-3	SASHGADTQY
TRBV7-9	TRBJ2-5	ASSLSTGLITETQY